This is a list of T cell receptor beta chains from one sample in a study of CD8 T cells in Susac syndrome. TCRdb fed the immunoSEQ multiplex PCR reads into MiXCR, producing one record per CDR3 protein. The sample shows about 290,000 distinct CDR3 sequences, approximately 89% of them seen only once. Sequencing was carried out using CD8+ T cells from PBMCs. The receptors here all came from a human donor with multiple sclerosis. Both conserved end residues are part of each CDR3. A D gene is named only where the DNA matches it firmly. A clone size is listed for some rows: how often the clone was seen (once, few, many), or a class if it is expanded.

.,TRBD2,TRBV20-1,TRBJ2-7,TGCAGTGCCTACTTTACTAGCGACGCCTCCTACGAGCAGTACTTC,CSAYFTSDASYEQYF
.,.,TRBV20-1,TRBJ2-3,TGCAGTGCTAGAGATGGGGGTTGGTCGCCCACAGATACGCAGTATTTT,CSARDGGWSPTDTQYF
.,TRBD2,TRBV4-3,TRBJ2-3,TGCGCCAGCAGCCAAGATTTGAAGGGACTAGTCGTAGATACGCAGTATTTT,CASSQDLKGLVVDTQYF
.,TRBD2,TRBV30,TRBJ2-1,TGTGCCTGGTGGGGGGGCAATGAGCAGTTCTTC,CAWWGGNEQFF
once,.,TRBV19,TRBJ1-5,TGTGCCAGTCGAACAGGCAATCAGCCCCAGCATTTT,CASRTGNQPQHF
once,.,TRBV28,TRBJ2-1,TGTGCCAGTGCAATAGGGAAGCAGTTCTTC,CASAIGKQFF
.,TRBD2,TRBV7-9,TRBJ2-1,TGTGCCAGCAGCTCCTTGGGTAGCGGGAGGACCAATGAGCAGTTCTTC,CASSSLGSGRTNEQFF
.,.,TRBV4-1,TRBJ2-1,TGCGCCAGCAGCCAAGAATCCTTCAATGAGCAGTTCTTC,CASSQESFNEQFF
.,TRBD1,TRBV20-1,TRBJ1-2,TGCAGTGCTAGAGATGGGGACAGGGTCGGATGGGGCTACACCTTC,CSARDGDRVGWGYTF
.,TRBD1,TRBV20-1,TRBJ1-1,TGCAGTGCCGGACAGGGGTGGACGAACACTGAAGCTTTCTTT,CSAGQGWTNTEAFF
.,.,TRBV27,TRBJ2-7,TGTGCCAGCAGTCCCCTACCGGTCCGACAGGTTCTCGAGCAGTACTTC,CASSPLPVRQVLEQYF
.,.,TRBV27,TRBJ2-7,TGTGCCAGCATGAAGGGTACCTCCTACGAGCAGTACTTC,CASMKGTSYEQYF
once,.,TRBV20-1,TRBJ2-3,TGCAGTGCTAGAGGAGAGTGGTCTGGGGCAGATACGCAGTATTTT,CSARGEWSGADTQYF
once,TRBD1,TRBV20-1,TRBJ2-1,TGCAGTGCTAGACGGACAGGGGGCTCCTACAATGAGCAGTTCTTC,CSARRTGGSYNEQFF
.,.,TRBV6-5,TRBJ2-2,TGTGCCAGCAGTTACAGTAGGGACGGGGTTTTTTTACCCGGGGAGCTGTTTTTT,CASSYSRDGVFLPGELFF
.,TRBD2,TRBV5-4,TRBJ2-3,TGTGCCAGCAGCTTGCCTAGCGGGGGGGCCTTGGGAGATACGCAGTATTTT,CASSLPSGGALGDTQYF
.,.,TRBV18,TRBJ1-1,TGTGCCAGCTCAACGTCACTGCGAGAAGCTTTCTTT,CASSTSLREAFF
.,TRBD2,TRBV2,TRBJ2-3,TGTGCCAGCAGTGAGTTTCCTAGCGGGAGACTGACAGATACGCAGTATTTT,CASSEFPSGRLTDTQYF
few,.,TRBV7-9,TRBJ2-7,TGTGCCAGCAGTGACCCGGAGGGTTACGAGCAGTACTTC,CASSDPEGYEQYF
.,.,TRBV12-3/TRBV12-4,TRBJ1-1,TGTGCCAGCAGCGACAGGTCAAACACTGAAGCTTTCTTT,CASSDRSNTEAFF
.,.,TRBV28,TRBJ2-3,TGTGCCAGCACTGGACGGTCCACAGATACGCAGTATTTT,CASTGRSTDTQYF
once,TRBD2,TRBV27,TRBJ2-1,TGTGCCAGCAGTGCACTAGCGAGGATAGGGACCAATGAGCAGTTCTTC,CASSALARIGTNEQFF
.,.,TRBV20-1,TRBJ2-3,TGCAGTGCTAGAGATTCCGAGACAGAAAGCACAGATACGCAGTATTTT,CSARDSETESTDTQYF
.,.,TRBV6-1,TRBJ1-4,TGTGCCAGTCGACTAGGTCGGGGCGAAAAACTGTTTTTT,CASRLGRGEKLFF
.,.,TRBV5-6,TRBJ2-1,TGTGCCAGCAGCTTTGGTGCGAGGGACAATGAGCAGTTCTTC,CASSFGARDNEQFF
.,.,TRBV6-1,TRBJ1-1,TGTGCCAGCAAGGGGGGAACTGAAGCTTTCTTT,CASKGGTEAFF
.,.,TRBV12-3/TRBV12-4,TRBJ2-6,TGTGCCAGCAGCCCTGATGGCTCTGGGGCCAACGTCCTGACTTTC,CASSPDGSGANVLTF
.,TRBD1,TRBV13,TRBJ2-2,TGTGCCAGCCGCGGACAGGGGGGCACCGGGGAGCTGTTTTTT,CASRGQGGTGELFF
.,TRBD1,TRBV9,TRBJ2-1,TGTGCCAGCAGCCCAGGGGGGACAGGATTATCTGAGCAGTTCTTC,CASSPGGTGLSEQFF
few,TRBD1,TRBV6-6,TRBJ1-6,TGTGCCAGCAGTTTACCCGACAGGGATAATTCACCCCTCCACTTT,CASSLPDRDNSPLHF
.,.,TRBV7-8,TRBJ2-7,TGTGCCAGCAGCTTAAGTTCGGGGATATACGAGCAGTACTTC,CASSLSSGIYEQYF